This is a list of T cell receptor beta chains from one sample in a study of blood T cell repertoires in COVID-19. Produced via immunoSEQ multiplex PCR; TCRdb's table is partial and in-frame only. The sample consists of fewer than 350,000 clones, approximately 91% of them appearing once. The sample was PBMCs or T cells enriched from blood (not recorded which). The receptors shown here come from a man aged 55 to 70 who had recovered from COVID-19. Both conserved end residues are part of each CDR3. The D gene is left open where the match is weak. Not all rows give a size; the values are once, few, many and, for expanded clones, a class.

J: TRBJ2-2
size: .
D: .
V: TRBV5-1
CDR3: CASSLTGITGELFF
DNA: TGCGCCAGCAGCCTCACAGGGATCACCGGGGAGCTGTTTTTT

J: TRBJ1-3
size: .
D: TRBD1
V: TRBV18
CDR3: CASSGQGPLSSGNTIYF
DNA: TGTGCCAGCTCAGGACAGGGTCCACTGAGCTCTGGAAACACCATATATTTT

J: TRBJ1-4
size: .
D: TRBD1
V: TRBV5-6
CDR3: CASSWRTGAPEKLFF
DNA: TGTGCCAGCAGCTGGAGGACAGGGGCCCCTGAAAAACTGTTTTTT

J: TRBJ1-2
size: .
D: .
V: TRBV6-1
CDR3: CASSEAHSYDYGYTF
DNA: TGTGCCAGCAGTGAAGCCCACAGCTACGACTATGGCTACACCTTC

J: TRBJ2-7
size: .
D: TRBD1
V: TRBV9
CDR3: CASSVQPTGTGVDEQYF
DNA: TGTGCCAGCAGCGTGCAGCCCACCGGGACAGGGGTTGACGAGCAGTACTTC

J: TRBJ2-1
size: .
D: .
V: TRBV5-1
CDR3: CASSLETWSGMINEQFF
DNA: TGCGCCAGCAGCTTGGAAACGTGGTCGGGAATGATCAATGAGCAGTTCTTC

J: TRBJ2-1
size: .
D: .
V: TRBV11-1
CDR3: CASSLSTLLVRQFF
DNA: TGTGCCAGCAGCTTAAGCACCCTACTAGTCAGGCAGTTCTTC

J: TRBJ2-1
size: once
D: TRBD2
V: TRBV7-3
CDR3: CASSEGASGSDGNEQFF
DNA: TGTGCCAGCAGCGAAGGGGCTAGCGGGTCCGATGGGAATGAGCAGTTCTTC

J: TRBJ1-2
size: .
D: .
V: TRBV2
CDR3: CASRERTTNYGYTF
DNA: TGTGCCAGCAGGGAAAGGACAACAAACTATGGCTACACCTTC

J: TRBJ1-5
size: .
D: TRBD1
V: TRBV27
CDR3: CASSGTGPQPQHF
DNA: TGTGCCAGCAGTGGGACAGGGCCCCAGCCCCAGCATTTT

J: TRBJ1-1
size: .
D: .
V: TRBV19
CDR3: CATSLGRNTEAFF
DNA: TGTGCCACCTCCCTGGGCAGGAACACTGAAGCTTTCTTT

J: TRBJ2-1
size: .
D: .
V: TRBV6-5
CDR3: CASSYTRRVSYNEQFF
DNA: TGTGCCAGCAGTTACACCCGGAGGGTTTCCTACAATGAGCAGTTCTTC

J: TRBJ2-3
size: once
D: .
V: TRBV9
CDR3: CASRSGDRTTDTQYF
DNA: TGTGCCAGCAGGTCGGGAGATCGTACAACAGATACGCAGTATTTT

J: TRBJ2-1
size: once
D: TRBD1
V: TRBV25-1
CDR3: CASSGSGTGKNNEQFF
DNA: TGTGCCAGCAGTGGCTCCGGGACAGGGAAGAACAATGAGCAGTTCTTC

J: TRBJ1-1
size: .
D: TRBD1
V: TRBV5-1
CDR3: CASSLDPGGTNTEAFF
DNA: TGCGCCAGCAGCTTGGATCCAGGGGGCACGAACACTGAAGCTTTCTTT

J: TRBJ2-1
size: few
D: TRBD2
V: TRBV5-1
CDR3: CASRSGLAAYNEQFF
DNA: TGCGCCAGCAGGTCGGGACTAGCGGCCTACAATGAGCAGTTCTTC

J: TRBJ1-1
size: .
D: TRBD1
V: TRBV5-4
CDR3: CASSLVQGSTEAFF
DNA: TGTGCCAGCAGCTTGGTACAGGGGTCCACTGAAGCTTTCTTT

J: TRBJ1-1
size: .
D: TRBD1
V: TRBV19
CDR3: CASRSPPGQGNTEAFF
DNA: TGTGCCAGTAGGTCTCCCCCGGGACAGGGGAACACTGAAGCTTTCTTT

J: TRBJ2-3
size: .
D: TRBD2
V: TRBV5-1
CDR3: CASSLGSGSGTDTQYF
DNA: TGCGCCAGCAGCTTGGGTAGCGGGAGTGGCACAGATACGCAGTATTTT

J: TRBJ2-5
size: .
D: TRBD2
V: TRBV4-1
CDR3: CASSPSGTSGSKGETQYF
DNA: TGCGCCAGCAGCCCCTCCGGAACTAGCGGGAGTAAGGGAGAGACCCAGTACTTC

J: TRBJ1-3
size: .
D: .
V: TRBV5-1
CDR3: CASSLSSSGGNTIYF
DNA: TGCGCCAGCAGCTTGTCCTCGTCGGGTGGAAACACCATATATTTT

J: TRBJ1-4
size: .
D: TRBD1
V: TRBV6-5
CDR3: CASIDREGNEKLFF
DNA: TGTGCCAGCATAGACAGGGAAGGGAATGAAAAACTGTTTTTT

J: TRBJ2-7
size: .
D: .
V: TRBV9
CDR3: CASSAPYRGGPYEQYF
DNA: TGTGCCAGCAGCGCACCCTACAGGGGGGGACCCTACGAGCAGTACTTC

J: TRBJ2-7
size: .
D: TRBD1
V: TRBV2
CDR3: CASSPGQGAREQYF
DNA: TGTGCCAGCAGTCCGGGACAGGGGGCGCGGGAGCAGTACTTC

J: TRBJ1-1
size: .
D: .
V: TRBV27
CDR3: CASSLSRAGQAFF
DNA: TGTGCCAGCTCCTTATCCAGGGCAGGACAAGCTTTCTTT

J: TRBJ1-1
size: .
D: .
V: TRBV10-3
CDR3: CAISDTQGDTEAFF
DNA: TGTGCCATCAGTGATACACAGGGTGACACTGAAGCTTTCTTT

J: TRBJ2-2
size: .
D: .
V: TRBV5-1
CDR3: CASSLGTAGGELFF
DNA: TGCGCCAGCAGCTTGGGGACCGCGGGCGGGGAGCTGTTTTTT

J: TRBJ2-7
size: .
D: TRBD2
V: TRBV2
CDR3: CASSAGTSGSSYEQYF
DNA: TGTGCCAGCAGCGCCGGGACTAGCGGTAGCTCCTACGAGCAGTACTTC

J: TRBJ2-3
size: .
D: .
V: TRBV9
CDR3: CASSATTSTDTQYF
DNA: TGTGCCAGCAGCGCGACAACTAGCACAGATACGCAGTATTTT

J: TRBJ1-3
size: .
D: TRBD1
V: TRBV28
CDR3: CASSTTGEGNTIYF
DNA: TGTGCCAGCAGTACGACAGGGGAAGGAAACACCATATATTTT

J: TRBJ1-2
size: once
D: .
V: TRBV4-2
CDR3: CASSQEVWSEDYGYTF
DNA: TGTGCCAGCAGCCAAGAGGTGTGGTCGGAGGACTATGGCTACACCTTC

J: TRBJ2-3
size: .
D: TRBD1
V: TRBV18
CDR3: CASSPGQGIDTQYF
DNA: TGTGCCAGCTCTCCAGGACAGGGGATAGATACGCAGTATTTT

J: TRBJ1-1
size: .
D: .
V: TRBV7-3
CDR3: CASSLSPGTTEAFF
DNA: TGTGCCAGCAGCTTAAGCCCAGGCACCACTGAAGCTTTCTTT

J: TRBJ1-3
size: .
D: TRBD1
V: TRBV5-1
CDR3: CASRDQTGVGNTIYF
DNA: TGCGCCAGCAGGGATCAGACAGGGGTCGGAAACACCATATATTTT

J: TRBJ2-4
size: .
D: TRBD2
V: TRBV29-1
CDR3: CSGSMGLAGVQNIQYF
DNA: TGCAGCGGTTCAATGGGACTAGCGGGAGTTCAAAACATTCAGTACTTC

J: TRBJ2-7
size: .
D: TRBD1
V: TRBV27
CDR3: CAGKTGERYEQYF
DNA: TGTGCCGGAAAGACAGGGGAAAGGTACGAGCAGTACTTC

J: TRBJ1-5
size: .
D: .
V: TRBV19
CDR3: CASSIPTFTQGRNQPQHF
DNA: TGTGCCAGTAGTATACCTACTTTTACTCAGGGAAGGAATCAGCCCCAGCATTTT

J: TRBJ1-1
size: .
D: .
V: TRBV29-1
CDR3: CSVIRQGRDTEAFF
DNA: TGCAGCGTAATACGTCAAGGGCGGGACACTGAAGCTTTCTTT

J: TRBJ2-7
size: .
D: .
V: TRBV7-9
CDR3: CASRQGTYEQYF
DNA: TGTGCCAGCAGGCAGGGTACCTACGAGCAGTACTTC

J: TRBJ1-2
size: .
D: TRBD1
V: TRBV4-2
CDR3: CASSRSSPRGQTYNYGYTF
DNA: TGTGCCAGCAGCCGTTCCTCCCCCAGGGGACAGACTTATAACTATGGCTACACCTTC

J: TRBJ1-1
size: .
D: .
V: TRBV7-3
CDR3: CASSLNQAPNTEAFF
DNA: TGTGCCAGCAGCTTAAATCAGGCCCCAAACACTGAAGCTTTCTTT

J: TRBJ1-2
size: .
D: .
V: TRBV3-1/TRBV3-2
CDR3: CASSPQAGIYGYTF
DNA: TGTGCCAGCAGCCCTCAGGCAGGGATCTATGGCTACACCTTC

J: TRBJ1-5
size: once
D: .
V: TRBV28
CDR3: CASSTRIAGSWDNQPQHF
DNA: TGTGCCAGCAGTACCCGGATCGCAGGGTCTTGGGATAATCAGCCCCAGCATTTT

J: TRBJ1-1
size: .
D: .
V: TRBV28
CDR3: CASFLKRETTEAFF
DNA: TGTGCCAGCTTTCTTAAACGGGAGACCACTGAAGCTTTCTTT

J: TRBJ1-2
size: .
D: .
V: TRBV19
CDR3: CASSPTGILGPQYGYTF
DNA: TGTGCCAGTAGTCCAACAGGGATCCTCGGGCCACAATATGGCTACACCTTC

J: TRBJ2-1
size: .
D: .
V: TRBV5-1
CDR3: CASSLVNSINNEQFF
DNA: TGCGCCAGCAGCTTGGTAAACAGCATAAACAATGAGCAGTTCTTC

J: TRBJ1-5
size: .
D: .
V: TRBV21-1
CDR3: CASSKRGAIVDQPQHF
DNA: TGTGCCAGCAGCAAACGGGGTGCGATAGTGGATCAGCCCCAGCATTTT

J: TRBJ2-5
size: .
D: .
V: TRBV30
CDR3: CAWNRDTQETQYF
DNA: TGTGCCTGGAATAGGGACACCCAAGAGACCCAGTACTTC

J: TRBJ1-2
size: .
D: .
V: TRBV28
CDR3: CASTTGGPPNYGYTF
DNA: TGTGCCAGCACCACCGGCGGGCCCCCTAACTATGGCTACACCTTC

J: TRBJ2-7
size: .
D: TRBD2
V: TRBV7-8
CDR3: CASSPTSGRAFEQYF
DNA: TGTGCCAGCAGCCCCACTAGCGGGAGGGCTTTCGAGCAGTACTTC

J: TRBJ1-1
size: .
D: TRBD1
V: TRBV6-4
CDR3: CASSNRGDTEAFF
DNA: TGTGCCAGCAGTAACAGGGGAGACACTGAAGCTTTCTTT

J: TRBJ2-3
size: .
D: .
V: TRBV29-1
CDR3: CSVEGARQFHADTQYF
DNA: TGCAGCGTTGAAGGAGCTAGACAGTTTCATGCAGATACGCAGTATTTT

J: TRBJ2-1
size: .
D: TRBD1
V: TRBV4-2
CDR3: CASSPGQGRNNEQFF
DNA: TGTGCCAGCAGTCCGGGACAGGGGCGGAATAATGAGCAGTTCTTC

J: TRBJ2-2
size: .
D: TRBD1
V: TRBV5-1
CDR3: CASSLRTGNTGELFF
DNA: TGCGCCAGCAGCTTGAGGACAGGGAACACCGGGGAGCTGTTTTTT

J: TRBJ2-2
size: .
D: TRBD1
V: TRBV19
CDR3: CASRVGTGNTGELFF
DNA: TGTGCCAGTAGGGTTGGGACAGGGAATACCGGGGAGCTGTTTTTT

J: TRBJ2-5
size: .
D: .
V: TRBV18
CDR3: CASSPPGGTSETQYF
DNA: TGTGCCAGCTCACCACCGGGGGGTACTTCAGAGACCCAGTACTTC

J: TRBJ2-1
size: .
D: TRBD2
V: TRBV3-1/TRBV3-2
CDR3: CVSSQASSGLQGGQFF
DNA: TGTGTCAGCAGCCAAGCGTCTAGCGGGCTCCAAGGGGGGCAGTTCTTC

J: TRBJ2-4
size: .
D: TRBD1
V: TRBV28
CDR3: CASSPTGTGDKNIQYF
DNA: TGTGCCAGCAGTCCGACCGGGACAGGTGACAAAAACATTCAGTACTTC

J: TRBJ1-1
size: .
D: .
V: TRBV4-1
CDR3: CASSQELRARGTEAFF
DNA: TGCGCCAGCAGCCAAGAACTAAGGGCGCGGGGCACTGAAGCTTTCTTT

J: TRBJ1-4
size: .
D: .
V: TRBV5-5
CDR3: CASSLGGTDGATNEKLFF
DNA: TGTGCCAGCAGCTTAGGCGGGACGGACGGAGCAACTAATGAAAAACTGTTTTTT